This passage covers 31 T cell receptor beta chains from one sample sequenced in a study of tumor and adjacent non-tumor tissue in lung cancer. The library came from three nested PCR rounds adapted from ARM-PCR protocols. TCRdb independently ran MiXCR on the multiplex PCR reads; one entry per CDR3 protein. The sample includes over 130,000 distinct CDR3 sequences, 66% of them seen just once. RNA was extracted from bulk tissue without any cell sorting. The sample comprised lung tumor tissue. These TCRs come from a man aged 55 to 70 with small cell lung cancer.

Comment on this clonotype: Since a much larger clone is just one base distant, this may be a read error. The chain uses TRBV29-1 and TRBJ2-5; no reliable D call. The CDR3 has 13 residues. V lost 6 bases to trimming and J lost 5 bases, with 16 bases between them. Germline V gene lookup returns CDR1 SQVTM and CDR2 ANQGSEA. The CDR3 DNA follows: TGCAGCGTGTTGGACCAAGAGCAGGAGACCCAGTACTTC. Residues: CSVLDQEQETQYF.

Of note for this clonotype: Because the CDR3 is missing its conserved closing phenylalanine or tryptophan, this is likely a read error. This chain uses TRBV6-5 with TRBJ2-2; D is ambiguous. Between the trimmed V and J ends, which lost 10 bases and 4 bases, there was a span of 19 bases. Looked up from germline, CDR1 is MNHEY and CDR2 is SVGAGI. The CDR3 covers 15 residues. The CDR3 is CANSPSIETTGELFS. The CDR3 coding sequence is TGTGCCAACTCCCCCAGTATTGAGACCACCGGGGAGCTGTTTTCT.

In this sample, this clonotype is medium-sized. The V call is TRBV29-1, the J call TRBJ2-1; D perhaps matches TRBD2 (6 bases). The V end lost 4 bases, the J end lost 6 bases, and 16 bases lay between the germline ends. Germline loops: CDR1 SQVTM, CDR2 ANQGSEA. The CDR3 is made up of 14 amino acids. The CDR3 DNA reads as TGCAGCGTTGTTTGGGCTAGCGCGATCAATGAGCAGTTCTTC. It codes for CSVVWASAINEQFF.

This clonotype has just a few counts. V gene TRBV6-6 combines with J gene TRBJ2-5; tentative D call: TRBD2 (6 bases). This CDR3 comprises 15 residues. The ends were cut back, 8 bases at V and 2 bases at J, with 18 bases in the middle. Germline-derived CDR1 and CDR2 are MNHNY and SVGAGI (reference sequence). CDR3 DNA sequence: TGTGCCAGCCGGGGTCTTGGGGCGGGGCAAGAGACCCAGTACTTC. Encoded protein: CASRGLGAGQETQYF.

On this clonotype itself: One end of the junction is discordant with germline, which a read error may explain. V usage is TRBV20-1 and J usage is TRBJ2-3; perhaps TRBD1 as D (5 bases). This CDR3 has 13 residues. CDR1 is DFQATT, CDR2 SNEGSKA, per germline (reference sequence). The CDR3 here is CNARQLYTDMQYF. The DNA of the CDR3 is TGCAATGCTAGACAGTTATACACAGATATGCAGTATTTT.

This clonotype has only a few counts. The genes are TRBV6-1 and TRBJ2-7; D is unresolved. The CDR3 totals 11 residues. CDR1 and CDR2 from the germline V gene are MNHNS and SASEGT. Deletions cut 8 bases from V and 9 bases from J, with 14 bases between. CDR3 in DNA: TGTGCCAGCGCGAGCCTCCTGGGGCAGTACTTC. This encodes CASASLLGQYF.

A note on this clonotype: A much larger clonotype is one base distant, so this may be a read error. V usage is TRBV20-1 and J usage is TRBJ1-2; D not certain. The germline V gene has CDR1 DFQATT and CDR2 SNEGSKA (reference sequence). CDR3 size: 12 residues. CDR3 nucleotide sequence: TGCAGTGCTAGAGCCCCTAACTATGGCTACGCCTTC. Encoded protein: CSARAPNYGYAF.

A few counts support this clonotype. The V call is TRBV20-1, the J call TRBJ2-3; D gene unclear. CDR3 length equals 12 residues. Germline-derived CDR1 and CDR2 are DFQATT and SNEGSKA (reference sequence). V shed 3 bases and J shed 2 bases, with 6 bases lying between them. In DNA, the CDR3 is TGCAGTGCTAGTCCTACCACAGATACGCAGTATTTT. Encoded protein: CSASPTTDTQYF.

In its sample, this clonotype was seen a few times. One base away lies a much larger clone, so this may be a sequencing read error. The chain employs TRBV6-5 and TRBJ2-5; 7 nucleotides match TRBD1. This CDR3 spans 17 amino acids. The germline CDR1 and CDR2 sequences are MNHEY and SVGAGI. The CDR3 is CAISYSYWTGVQETQYF. For the CDR3, the DNA is TGTGCCATCAGTTACTCGTATTGGACAGGCGTTCAAGAGACCCAGTACTTC.

About this clonotype: The junction and the germline gene differ at one end; a read error may be behind it. The chain links TRBV20-1 to TRBJ2-7; perhaps TRBD2 as D (6 bases). Germline V lookup: CDR1 DFQATT, CDR2 SNEGSKA (reference sequence). The CDR3 sequence is 14 residues long. The CDR3 DNA reads as TGCAGTGCTAGATCGTTAGCGGACTCCTACGAGCAGCACTTC. Translated, it gives CSARSLADSYEQHF.

This chain links TRBV12-3 or TRBV12-4 with TRBJ2-3; D assignment may be TRBD1 or TRBD2 (5 bases each). This CDR3 has 13 residues. CDR3 sequence (DNA): TGTGGCATCCACCGGGACAGCACAGATACGCAGTATTTT. Protein sequence: CGIHRDSTDTQYF.

About this clonotype itself: Mismatch with germline at one junction end may stem from a read error. The chain uses TRBV5-5 and TRBJ2-3; D is undetermined. The germline V gene encodes CDR1 SGHKS and CDR2 YYEKEE (reference sequence). The CDR3 covers 17 residues. The CDR3 DNA sequence: TGTGCCAGTAGCTTTCTGATCCAAACTCTCAGCGCAGATACGCAGTATTTT. This encodes CASSFLIQTLSADTQYF.

A single count supports this clonotype. This clone may be a read error of a much larger clone one base away. The chain recombines TRBV30 with TRBJ2-1; no reliable D call. CDR3 length: 11 amino acids. CDR1 is GTSNPN, CDR2 SVGIG, per germline (reference sequence). With 3 bases removed from V and 16 bases from J, the gap between germline ends came to 16 bases. The CDR3 loop reads CAWSSGWAHFF. The CDR3 nucleotides are TGTGCCTGGAGCTCAGGTTGGGCGCACTTCTTC.

As concerns this clonotype: Just one base apart from a much larger clone, this may be a read error. This rearrangement joins TRBV12-3 or TRBV12-4 to TRBJ1-1; possibly TRBD1 for D (5 bases). V lost 5 bases and J 7 bases, leaving 17 bases between the germline ends. The CDR3 has 14 amino acids. CDR3 amino acids: CASSPRDWGSEAFF. In DNA, the CDR3 is TGTGCCAGCAGTCCCCGGGACTGGGGAAGTGAAGCTTTCTTT.

Comment on this clonotype: A read error may be the cause here, since a much bigger clone is one base away. The rearrangement uses TRBV6-6 and TRBJ2-5; maybe TRBD1 (5 bases). This CDR3 is built from 14 residues. V lost 8 bases and J 0 bases, leaving 13 bases between the germline ends. Germline V gene sequence: CDR1 MNHNY, CDR2 SVGAGI (reference sequence). For the CDR3, the DNA is TGTGCCAGCGGTCCTAGGGGATACCAAGAGACCCAGTACTTC. Its protein product is CASGPRGYQETQYF.

This clonotype was counted once. This chain joins TRBV20-1 and TRBJ2-1; no clear D gene. This CDR3 spans 12 amino acids. Germline assignment: CDR1 DFQATT and CDR2 SNEGSKA (reference sequence). V gave up 4 bases and J gave up 10 bases, with 14 bases separating them. CDR3 DNA sequence: TGCAGTGCTACACCTGGCCTCGTGGAGCAGTTCTTC. This translates into CSATPGLVEQFF.

Concerning this clonotype: This sequence may be a read error, since a much larger clone differs from it by one base. The rearrangement uses TRBV12-3 or TRBV12-4 and TRBJ2-1; 11 bases map to TRBD2. The length of the CDR3 is 16 residues. The J segment lost 4 bases and the V segment lost 6 bases, leaving 8 bases of the junction unmatched. The CDR3 loop reads CASRMGVAGGYNEQFF. Here the CDR3 DNA reads TGTGCCAGCAGGATGGGAGTAGCGGGAGGGTACAATGAGCAGTTCTTC.

On this clonotype: Mismatch with germline at one junction end may stem from a read error. The chain has TRBV10-3 and TRBJ2-5; D may be TRBD2 (5 bases). The V gene's germline CDR1 is ENHRY and CDR2 SYGVKD. The CDR3 has 13 residues. CDR3 in DNA: TGTGCCATCAGGCCTAGCAGCCAAGAGACCCAGTACTTT. Its translation: CAIRPSSQETQYF.

As concerns this clonotype: A much larger clone is a single base away; this may be a read error. The chain employs TRBV20-1 and TRBJ1-4; 8 bases fit TRBD1. Germline V gene sequence: CDR1 DFQATT, CDR2 SNEGSKA (reference sequence). The CDR3 consists of 14 residues. Here the CDR3 DNA reads TGCAATGCTAGTTACAGGGGGACTAATGAAAAACTGTTTTTT. This encodes CNASYRGTNEKLFF.

There are many counts of this clonotype. V gene TRBV20-1 combines with J gene TRBJ2-2, with D perhaps matching TRBD2 (6 bases). Between the trimmed V and J ends, which lost 0 bases and 1 base, there was a span of 9 bases. This CDR3 spans 15 amino acids. Germline CDR1 is DFQATT and CDR2 is SNEGSKA (reference sequence). CDR3 DNA sequence: TGCAGTGCTAGAGATTGGCGGGAGAACACCGGGGAGCTGTTTTTT. It specifies CSARDWRENTGELFF.

This clonotype came up a few times. The CDR3 coding sequence is TGCAGTGCTAGGCCCGTCACTAGCGGCTACACAGATACGCAGTATTTT. Its protein product is CSARPVTSGYTDTQYF. The chain employs TRBV20-1 and TRBJ2-3, with 8 bases that match TRBD2. J gave up 2 bases and V 3 bases, and 10 bases lay outside the gene matches. This CDR3 is built from 16 residues. Germline CDR1 is DFQATT and CDR2 is SNEGSKA (reference sequence).

Worth noting for this clonotype: One junction end disagrees with the germline gene, perhaps due to a read error. The V and J genes are TRBV6-5 and TRBJ1-2; D not resolved. Germline V gene sequence: CDR1 MNHEY, CDR2 SVGAGI. This CDR3 contains 15 residues. This chain's CDR3 is CASCYNGGKAYGYTF. The DNA for the CDR3 is TGTGCCAGCTGTTACAATGGCGGCAAGGCCTATGGCTACACCTTC.

The chain is built from TRBV20-1 and TRBJ2-5; D is ambiguous. The V and J ends lost 2 bases and 4 bases respectively, with 5 bases between them. The germline V gene has CDR1 DFQATT and CDR2 SNEGSKA (reference sequence). The CDR3 contains 11 residues. The CDR3 DNA reads as TGCAGTGCTAGAATACGAGAGACCCAGTACTTC. This gives the protein CSARIRETQYF.

Notes on this clonotype: Mismatch with germline at one junction end may stem from a read error. The chain combines TRBV28 with TRBJ2-3; tentative D call: TRBD1 (5 bases). CDR1 and CDR2 from the germline V gene are MDHEN and SYDVKM. This CDR3 is 13 amino acids long. The chain's CDR3 is CASSYRSTDTQYF. The CDR3 DNA reads as TGTGCCAGCAGCTACAGGAGCACAGATACGCAATATTTT.

This clonotype was found many times. Being one base from a much bigger clone, this may be a read error. The chain combines TRBV11-3 with TRBJ2-5; TRBD1 agrees at 9 bases. The CDR3 loop spans 15 amino acids. Germline V gene data show CDR1 as SGHNT and CDR2 as YENEEA. CDR3 region: CTSSLRTGGVETQYF. CDR3 bases: TGTACCAGCAGCTTGCGTACAGGGGGCGTAGAGACCCAGTACTTC.

About this clonotype: A read error may produce the germline difference seen at one junction end. The chain joins TRBV12-3 or TRBV12-4 to TRBJ2-7; no clear D gene. CDR3 length: 13 residues. CDR3 sequence: CANSDGPAGKQYF. Written as DNA, the CDR3 is TGTGCCAACAGTGATGGGCCCGCTGGGAAGCAGTACTTC.

Concerning this clonotype itself: An end of the junction differs from the germline gene, which may be a read error. This chain links TRBV6-1 with TRBJ1-6; D uncertain. This CDR3 has 14 residues. Germline V CDR1 and CDR2: MNHNS, SASEGT. The CDR3 sequence is CVSNQRRENSPLHF. As DNA, the CDR3 is TGTGTCAGCAATCAAAGGAGAGAAAATTCACCCCTCCACTTT.

Concerning this clonotype itself: This sequence may be a read error, since a much larger clone differs from it by one base. V usage is TRBV6-5 and J usage is TRBJ2-7, with unresolved D. The germline V gene encodes CDR1 MNHEY and CDR2 SVGAGI. This CDR3 region has 14 residues. The V gene lost 5 bases and the J gene lost 5 bases, with 16 bases spanning the gap. This CDR3 reads CASSKSERLDEQYV. The CDR3 DNA follows: TGTGCCAGCAGTAAGAGCGAGAGGCTCGACGAGCAGTACGTC.

V is TRBV6-1 and J is TRBJ2-3; D gene unclear. The germline CDR1 and CDR2 sequences are MNHNS and SASEGT. CDR3 length: 13 residues. V was cut by 5 bases and J by 4 bases, with 10 bases left in between. CDR3 amino acids: CASSSVTSDTQYF. DNA for the CDR3: TGTGCCAGCAGTTCCGTGACCTCAGATACGCAGTATTTT.

A note on this clonotype: Since a much larger clone is just one base distant, this may be a read error. The chain couples TRBV20-1 to TRBJ2-1; tentatively, D is TRBD2 (5 bases). The germline CDR1 and CDR2 sequences are DFQATT and SNEGSKA (reference sequence). The ends were cut back, 0 bases at V and 6 bases at J, with 12 bases in the middle. This CDR3 is 14 amino acids long. The CDR3 DNA reads TGCAGTGCTAGAGATTCCGGGAACATCAATGAGCAGTTCTTC. This codes for CSARDSGNINEQFF.

This clonotype has more than one count but fewer than ten. The CDR3, as DNA: TGTGCCAGTAGCGGAACCGGGACTAGCTACGAGCAGTACTTC. Translation: CASSGTGTSYEQYF. The V call is TRBV5-4, the J call TRBJ2-7, with TRBD2 matching 8 bases. V was clipped by 8 bases and J by 3 bases; unmatched bases: 10. Germline assignment: CDR1 SGHNT and CDR2 YYREEE (reference sequence). This CDR3 comprises 14 residues.